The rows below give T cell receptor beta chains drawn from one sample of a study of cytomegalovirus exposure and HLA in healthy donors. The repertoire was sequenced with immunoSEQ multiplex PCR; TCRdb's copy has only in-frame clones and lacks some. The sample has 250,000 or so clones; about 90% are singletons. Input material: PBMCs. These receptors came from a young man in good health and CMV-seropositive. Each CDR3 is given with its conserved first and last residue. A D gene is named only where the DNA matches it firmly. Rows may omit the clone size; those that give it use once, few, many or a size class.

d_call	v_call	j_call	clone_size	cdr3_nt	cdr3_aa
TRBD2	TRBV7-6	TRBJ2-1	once	TGTGCCAGCAGCCCGCGACTAGCGGGGTACAATGAGCAGTTCTTC	CASSPRLAGYNEQFF
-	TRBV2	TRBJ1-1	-	TGTGCCAGCACCGCACAGGGAATGGCCACTGAAGCTTTCTTT	CASTAQGMATEAFF
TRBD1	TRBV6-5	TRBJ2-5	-	TGTGCCAGCAGCCCCCCCGGGACAGCTCAAGAGACCCAGTACTTC	CASSPPGTAQETQYF
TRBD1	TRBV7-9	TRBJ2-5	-	TGTGCCAGCAGCCAAGACAGGGGAACCCAGTACTTC	CASSQDRGTQYF
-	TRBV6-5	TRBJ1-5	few	TGTGCCAGCAGCTATATTGGGAGCAATCAGCCCCAGCATTTT	CASSYIGSNQPQHF
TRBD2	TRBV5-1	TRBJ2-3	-	TGCGCCAGCAGCGTTGGTACAGCTAGCGGGAGCCGGGCAGATACGCAGTATTTT	CASSVGTASGSRADTQYF
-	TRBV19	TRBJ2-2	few	TGTGCCAGTAGTCCTCAGATACGCGACACCGGGGAGCTGTTTTTT	CASSPQIRDTGELFF
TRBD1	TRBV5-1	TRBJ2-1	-	TGCGCCAGCAGCCAACGACAGGGCAATGAGCAGTTCTTC	CASSQRQGNEQFF
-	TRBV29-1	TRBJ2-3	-	TGCAGCGTTGAACAAGCTGTAGATACGCAGTATTTT	CSVEQAVDTQYF
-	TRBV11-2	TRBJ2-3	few	TGTGCCAGCAGCTTAGTGCAGCGCATGGGGGGCGGGGATACGCAGTATTTT	CASSLVQRMGGGDTQYF
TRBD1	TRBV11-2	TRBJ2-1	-	TGTGCCAGCAGCCTTTCCCGGGACAGGGAGAATGAGCAGTTCTTC	CASSLSRDRENEQFF
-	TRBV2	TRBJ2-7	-	TGTGCGGGCGGGTGGCTCGGCGAGCAGTACTTC	CAGGWLGEQYF
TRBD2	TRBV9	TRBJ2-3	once	TGTGCCAGCAGCCCCTTAGCGGGGGTAAGCACAGATACGCAGTATTTT	CASSPLAGVSTDTQYF
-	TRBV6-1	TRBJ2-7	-	TGTGCCAGTAGGTTGGGGCGGGCTGTCGGTCACGAGCAGTACTTC	CASRLGRAVGHEQYF
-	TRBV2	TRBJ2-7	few	TGTGCCAGCAGTATCGGACGCAGCTCCTACGAGCAGTACTTC	CASSIGRSSYEQYF
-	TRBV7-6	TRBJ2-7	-	TGTGCCAGCAGCCTGGAGGGGGGTAGGAACGAGCAGTACTTC	CASSLEGGRNEQYF
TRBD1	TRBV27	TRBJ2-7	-	TGTGCCAGCAGTTGGACAGGTTTATTAGGCTACGAGCAGTACTTC	CASSWTGLLGYEQYF
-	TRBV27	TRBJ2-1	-	TGTGCCAGCAGTCCAACCCCTGACTTGGGGGGCAATGAGCAGTTCTTC	CASSPTPDLGGNEQFF
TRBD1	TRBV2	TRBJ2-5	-	TGTGCCAGCAGTGAAGAGGGGGCGGGAGAGACCCAGTACTTC	CASSEEGAGETQYF
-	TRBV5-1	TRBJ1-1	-	TGCGCCAGCAGCTTGGAAGGTCAGTACATGAACACTGAAGCTTTCTTT	CASSLEGQYMNTEAFF
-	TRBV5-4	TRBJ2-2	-	TGTGCCAGCAGCTTGGATGATCTCCTTACGACCGGGGAGCTGTTTTTT	CASSLDDLLTTGELFF
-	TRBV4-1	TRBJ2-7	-	TGCGCCAGCAGCCAAATCGGGATGACTAGGAAACCCTACGAGCAGTACTTC	CASSQIGMTRKPYEQYF
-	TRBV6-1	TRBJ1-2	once	TGTGCCAGCAGTGACGTCAGGGCAGCTGGCTACACCTTC	CASSDVRAAGYTF
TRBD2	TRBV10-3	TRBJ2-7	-	TGTGCCATCAGTGAGTCTATGAGCGGGAGCTACGAGCAGTACTTC	CAISESMSGSYEQYF
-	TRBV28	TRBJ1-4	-	TGTGCCAGCAGCCAACTTCGCGCCGCAAATGAAAAACTGTTTTTT	CASSQLRAANEKLFF
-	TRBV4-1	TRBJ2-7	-	TGCGCCAGCAGCCAAGGAGGAGCGGGACAGGAGCAGTACTTC	CASSQGGAGQEQYF
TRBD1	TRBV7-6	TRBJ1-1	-	TGTGCCAGCAGCTACGACAGGGGATCGAACACTGAAGCTTTCTTT	CASSYDRGSNTEAFF
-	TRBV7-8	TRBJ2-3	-	TGTGCCAGCAGCTTAGTTGGGAATACGCAGTATTTT	CASSLVGNTQYF
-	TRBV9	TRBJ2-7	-	TGTGCCAGCAGCGTAGGCAGGGATTACGGCGAGCAGTACTTC	CASSVGRDYGEQYF
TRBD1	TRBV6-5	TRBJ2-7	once	TGTGCCAGCAACCCAGGACAGGTTCCCGCCGAGCAGTACTTC	CASNPGQVPAEQYF
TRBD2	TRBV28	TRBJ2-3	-	TGTGCCAGCAGTTTATGGACTAGCGGGAGGGCGGCAGATACGCAGTATTTT	CASSLWTSGRAADTQYF
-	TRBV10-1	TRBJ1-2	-	TGCGCCAGCAGCCCGACACCGGCTAACTATGGCTACACCTTC	CASSPTPANYGYTF
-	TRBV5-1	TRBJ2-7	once	TGCGCCAGCAGCTTGGTAGTGGGGAGCTCCTACGAGCAGTACTTC	CASSLVVGSSYEQYF
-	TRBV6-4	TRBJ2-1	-	TGTGCCAGCAGTGACGGGAGCTACAATGAGCAGTTCTTC	CASSDGSYNEQFF
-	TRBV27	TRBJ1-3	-	TGTGCCAGCAGTTTCTCAGGGGCATGGGGAAACACCATATATTTT	CASSFSGAWGNTIYF
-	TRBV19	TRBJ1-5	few	TGTGCCAGTAGCCGTACAGGGAGCCGCAATCAGCCCCAGCATTTT	CASSRTGSRNQPQHF
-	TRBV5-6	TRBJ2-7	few	TGTGCCAGCAGCTTGAAACAGACCTACGAGCAGTACTTC	CASSLKQTYEQYF
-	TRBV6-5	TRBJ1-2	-	TGTGCCAGCAGTCTCAGGGTAAACTATGGCTACACCTTC	CASSLRVNYGYTF
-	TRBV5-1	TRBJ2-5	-	TGCGCCAGCAGAACCGGGACACAGCGATGGGGCCAAGAGACCCAGTACTTC	CASRTGTQRWGQETQYF